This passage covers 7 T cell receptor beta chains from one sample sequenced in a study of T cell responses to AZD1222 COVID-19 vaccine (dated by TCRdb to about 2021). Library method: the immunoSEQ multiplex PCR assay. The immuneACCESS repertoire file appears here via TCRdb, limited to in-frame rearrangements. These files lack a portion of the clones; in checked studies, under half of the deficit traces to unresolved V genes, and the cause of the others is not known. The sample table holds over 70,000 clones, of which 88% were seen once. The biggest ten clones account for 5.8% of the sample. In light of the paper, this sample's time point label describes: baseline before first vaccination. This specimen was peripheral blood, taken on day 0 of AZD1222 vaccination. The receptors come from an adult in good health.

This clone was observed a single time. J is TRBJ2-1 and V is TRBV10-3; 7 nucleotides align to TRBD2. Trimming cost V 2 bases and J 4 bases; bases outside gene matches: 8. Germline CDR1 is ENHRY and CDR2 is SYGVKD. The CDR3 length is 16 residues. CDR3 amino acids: CAISEKASGLYNEQFF. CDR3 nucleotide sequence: TGTGCCATCAGTGAGAAGGCTAGCGGTTTGTACAATGAGCAGTTCTTC.

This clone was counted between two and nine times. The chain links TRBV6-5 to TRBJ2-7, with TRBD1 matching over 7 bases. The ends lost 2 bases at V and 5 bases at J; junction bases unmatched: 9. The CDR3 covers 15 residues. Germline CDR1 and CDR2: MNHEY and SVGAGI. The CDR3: CASSYTPGQTDEQYF. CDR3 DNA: TGTGCCAGCAGTTACACACCGGGACAGACAGACGAGCAGTACTTC.

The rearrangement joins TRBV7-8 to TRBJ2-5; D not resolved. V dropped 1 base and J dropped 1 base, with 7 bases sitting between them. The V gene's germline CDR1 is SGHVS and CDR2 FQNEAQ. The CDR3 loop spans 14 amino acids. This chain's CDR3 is CASSLGPAQETQYF. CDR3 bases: TGTGCCAGCAGCTTAGGTCCAGCCCAAGAGACCCAGTACTTC.

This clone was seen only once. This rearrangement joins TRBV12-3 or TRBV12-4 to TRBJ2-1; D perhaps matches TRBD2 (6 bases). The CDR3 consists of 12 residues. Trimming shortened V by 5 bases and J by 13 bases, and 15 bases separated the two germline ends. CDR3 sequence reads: CASSRWRDFQFF. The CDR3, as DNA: TGTGCCAGCAGTCGGTGGCGGGACTTCCAGTTCTTC.

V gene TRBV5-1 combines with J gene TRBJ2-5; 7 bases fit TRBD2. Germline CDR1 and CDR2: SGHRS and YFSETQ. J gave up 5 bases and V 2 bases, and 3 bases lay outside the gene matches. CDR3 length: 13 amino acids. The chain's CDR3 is CASSFRGGETQYF. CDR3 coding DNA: TGCGCCAGCAGCTTTAGGGGAGGGGAGACCCAGTACTTC.

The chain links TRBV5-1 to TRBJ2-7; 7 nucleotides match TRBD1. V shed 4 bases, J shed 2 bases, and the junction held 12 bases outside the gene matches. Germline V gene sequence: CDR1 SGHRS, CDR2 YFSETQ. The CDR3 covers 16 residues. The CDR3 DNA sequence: TGCGCCAGCAGCCCTCAGGGAGAAACAGGGGCCTACGAGCAGTACTTC. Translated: CASSPQGETGAYEQYF. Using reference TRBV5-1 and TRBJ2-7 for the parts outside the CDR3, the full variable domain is KAGVTQTPRYLIKTRGQQVTLSCSPISGHRSVSWYQQTPGQGLQFLFEYFSETQRNKGNFPGRFSGRQFSNSRSEMNVSTLELGDSALYLCASSPQGETGAYEQYFGPGTRLTVT.

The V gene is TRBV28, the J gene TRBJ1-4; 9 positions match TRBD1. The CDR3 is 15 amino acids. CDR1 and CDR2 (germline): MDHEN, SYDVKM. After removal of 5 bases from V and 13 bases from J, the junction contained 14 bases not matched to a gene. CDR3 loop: CASSTQDRGNRRLFF. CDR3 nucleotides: TGTGCCAGCAGTACGCAGGACAGGGGCAACAGGCGACTGTTTTTT.